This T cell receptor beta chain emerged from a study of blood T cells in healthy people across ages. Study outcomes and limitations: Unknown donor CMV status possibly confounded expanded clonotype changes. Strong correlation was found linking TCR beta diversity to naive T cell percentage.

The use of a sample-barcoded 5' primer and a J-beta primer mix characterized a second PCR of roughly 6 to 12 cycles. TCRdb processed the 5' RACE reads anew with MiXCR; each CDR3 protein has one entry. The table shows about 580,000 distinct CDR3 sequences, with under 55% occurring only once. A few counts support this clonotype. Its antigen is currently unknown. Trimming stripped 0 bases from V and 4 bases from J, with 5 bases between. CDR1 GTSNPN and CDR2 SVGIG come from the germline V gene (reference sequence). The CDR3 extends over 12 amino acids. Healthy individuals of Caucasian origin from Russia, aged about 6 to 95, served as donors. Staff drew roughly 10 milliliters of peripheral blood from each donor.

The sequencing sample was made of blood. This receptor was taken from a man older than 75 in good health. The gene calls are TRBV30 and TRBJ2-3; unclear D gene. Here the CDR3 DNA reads TGTGCCTGGAGTGTATTGGCAGATACGCAGTATTTT. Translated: CAWSVLADTQYF.